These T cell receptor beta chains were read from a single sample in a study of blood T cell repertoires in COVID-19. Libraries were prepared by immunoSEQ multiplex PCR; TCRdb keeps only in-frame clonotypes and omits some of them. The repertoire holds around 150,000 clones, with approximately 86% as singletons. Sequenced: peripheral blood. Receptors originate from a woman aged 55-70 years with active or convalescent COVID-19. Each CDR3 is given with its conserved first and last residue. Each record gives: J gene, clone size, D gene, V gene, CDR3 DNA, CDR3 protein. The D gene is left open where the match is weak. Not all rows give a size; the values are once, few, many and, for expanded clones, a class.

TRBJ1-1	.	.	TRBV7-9	TGTGCCAGCAGCCCCCAAGCGGGAATGAACACTGAAGCTTTCTTT	CASSPQAGMNTEAFF
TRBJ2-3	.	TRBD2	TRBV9	TGTGCCAGCAGCCTAGCGGGGGGCCATGATACGCAGTATTTT	CASSLAGGHDTQYF
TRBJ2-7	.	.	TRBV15	TGTGCCACCAGGGGGCCGGGTGGCGAGCAGTACTTC	CATRGPGGEQYF
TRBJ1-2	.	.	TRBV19	TGTGCCAGTAGTATAGCTTCTGTCCCGGACTATGGCTACACCTTC	CASSIASVPDYGYTF
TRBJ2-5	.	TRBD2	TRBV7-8	TGTGCCAGCAGCTTATGGGCGGGGGACCAAGAGACCCAGTACTTC	CASSLWAGDQETQYF
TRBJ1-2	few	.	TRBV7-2	TGTGCCAGCAGCCCCACAGGACGGACGGGCTACACCTTC	CASSPTGRTGYTF
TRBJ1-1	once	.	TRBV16	TGTGCCAGCAGCCAATCGTTGACTCAAACAGCTTTCTTT	CASSQSLTQTAFF
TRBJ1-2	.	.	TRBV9	TGTGCCAGCACCCATCCCCCTACGTTGGATGGCTACACCTTC	CASTHPPTLDGYTF
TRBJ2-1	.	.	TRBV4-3	TGCGCCAGCAGCCAAGATTGGGCGGGGAGCTCCTACAATGAGCAGTTCTTC	CASSQDWAGSSYNEQFF
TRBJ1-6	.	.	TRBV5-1	TGCGCCAGCAGCTTACACCTCTCCTATAATTCACCCCTCCACTTT	CASSLHLSYNSPLHF
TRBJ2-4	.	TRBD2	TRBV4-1	TGCGCCAGCAGCCAACTAGCGGATTCGGTCGGTTTCATTCAGTACTTC	CASSQLADSVGFIQYF
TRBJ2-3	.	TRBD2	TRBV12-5	TGTGCTAGTGGGGCAACCGGGACTAGCGGGGGGCCAGATACGCAGTATTTT	CASGATGTSGGPDTQYF
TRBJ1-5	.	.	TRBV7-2	TGTGCCAGCAGCTTTGCAGTTACAGGAACTAGCAATCAGCCCCAGCATTTT	CASSFAVTGTSNQPQHF
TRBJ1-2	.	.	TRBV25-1	TGTGCCAGCAGTGAATATCAGGGGACGCTTGGTGGCTACACCTTC	CASSEYQGTLGGYTF
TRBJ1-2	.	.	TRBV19	TGTGCCAGTAGTATCGATCCAGATTATGGCTACACCTTC	CASSIDPDYGYTF
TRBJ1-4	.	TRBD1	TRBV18	TGTGCCAGCTCAGGGACAGCCGAAAAACTGTTTTTT	CASSGTAEKLFF
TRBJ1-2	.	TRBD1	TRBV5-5	TGTGCCAGCAGCCAGATGGGACAGGGAAACTATGGCTACACCTTC	CASSQMGQGNYGYTF
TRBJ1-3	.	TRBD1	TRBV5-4	TGTGCCAGCAGCTCCGCCGGGACAGCTGGAAACACCATATATTTT	CASSSAGTAGNTIYF
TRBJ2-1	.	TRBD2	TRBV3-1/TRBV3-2	TGTGCCAGCAGCCAAGATAGGGGTAGCGGGGCTTCCAATGAGCAGTTCTTC	CASSQDRGSGASNEQFF
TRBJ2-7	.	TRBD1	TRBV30	TGTGCCTGGACCGGGACAGGGGGCTTCGAGCAGTACTTC	CAWTGTGGFEQYF
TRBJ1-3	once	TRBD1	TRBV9	TGTGCCAGCAGCGCCCTGACAGGGGAGACTGGAAACACCATATATTTT	CASSALTGETGNTIYF
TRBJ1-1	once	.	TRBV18	TGTGCCAGCTCACCACCGGCAGGCACTGAAGCTTTCTTT	CASSPPAGTEAFF
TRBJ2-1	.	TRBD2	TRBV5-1	TGCGCCAGCAGCTTTTTAGCGGGGGGGCCTAATGAGCAGTTCTTC	CASSFLAGGPNEQFF
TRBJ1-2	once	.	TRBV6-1	TGTGCCAGCAGTGATCAACAGGGCCGGGGCTATGGCTACACCTTC	CASSDQQGRGYGYTF
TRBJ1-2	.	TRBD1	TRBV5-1	TGCGCCACCCGACAGGGGGCGCAGGACTATGGCTACACCTTC	CATRQGAQDYGYTF
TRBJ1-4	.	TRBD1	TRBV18	TGTGCCAGCTCACCGCCCAGGGGGCAGAATGAAAAACTGTTTTTT	CASSPPRGQNEKLFF
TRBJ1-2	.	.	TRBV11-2	TGTGCCAGCAGCCCCGGGACAAGCGGCTATGGCTACACCTTC	CASSPGTSGYGYTF
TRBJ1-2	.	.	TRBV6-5	TGTGCCAGCCCGGCGGGGGAGGCTAACTATGGCTACACCTTC	CASPAGEANYGYTF
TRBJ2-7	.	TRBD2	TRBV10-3	TGTGCCATCAGTGATACTAGCGGGGGCCCATACGAGCAGTACTTC	CAISDTSGGPYEQYF
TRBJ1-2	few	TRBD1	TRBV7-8	TGTGCCAGCAGCTTAGGGCCATGGGACAGGGATCGTTCCTATGGCTACACCTTC	CASSLGPWDRDRSYGYTF
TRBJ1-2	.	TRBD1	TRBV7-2	TGTGCCAGCAGCCCCGGGACAGGGAACGCCTATGGCTACACCTTC	CASSPGTGNAYGYTF
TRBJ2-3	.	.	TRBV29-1	TGCAGCGTGGGGCGGCTAGGGCTTAGCACAGATACGCAGTATTTT	CSVGRLGLSTDTQYF
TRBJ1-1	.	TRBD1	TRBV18	TGTGCCAGCTCACCACCGACTGGCAGGGGGCGCGGGACTGAAGCTTTCTTT	CASSPPTGRGRGTEAFF
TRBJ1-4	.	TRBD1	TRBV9	TGTGCCAGCAGCGTCGGGACAGGGGGTCAGATGAGTGAAAAACTGTTTTTT	CASSVGTGGQMSEKLFF
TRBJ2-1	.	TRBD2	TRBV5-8	TGTGCCAGCAGCTTGGGTGGGACTAACTCATACAATGAGCAGTTCTTC	CASSLGGTNSYNEQFF
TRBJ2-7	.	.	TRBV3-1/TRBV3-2	TGTGCCAGCAGCCCGGCGACAGGAACTTACGGGCAGTACTTC	CASSPATGTYGQYF
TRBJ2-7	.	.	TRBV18	TGTGCCAGCTCACCGTCGGGGAGCCCCTACGAGCAGTACTTC	CASSPSGSPYEQYF
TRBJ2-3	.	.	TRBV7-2	TGTGCCAGCAGCTTGGGAGGAATCACAGATACGCAGTATTTT	CASSLGGITDTQYF
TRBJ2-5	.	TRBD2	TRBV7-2	TGTGCCAGCAGCCTACAAGCGGGGGGGCTTGAGACCCAGTACTTC	CASSLQAGGLETQYF
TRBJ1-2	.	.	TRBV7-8	TGTGCCAGCAGCTTAGGCCGCAGGGGTGGGAACTATGGCTACACCTTC	CASSLGRRGGNYGYTF
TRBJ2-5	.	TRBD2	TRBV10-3	TGTGCCATCAGTGAGTCGGGGGGGCAAGAGACCCAGTACTTC	CAISESGGQETQYF
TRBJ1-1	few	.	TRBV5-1	TGCGCCAGCAGCTTGGGGCCAACGAACACTGAAGCTTTCTTT	CASSLGPTNTEAFF
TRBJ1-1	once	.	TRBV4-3	TGCGCCAGCAGCCACTTGAACACTGAAGCTTTCTTT	CASSHLNTEAFF
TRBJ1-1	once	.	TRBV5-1	TGCGCCAGCAGTTTCGGGAAGGTGAACACTGAAGCTTTCTTT	CASSFGKVNTEAFF
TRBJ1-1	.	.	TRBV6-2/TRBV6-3	TGTGCCAGCAGTTGGGGCCCAAGGGAAAGCACTGAAGCTTTCTTT	CASSWGPRESTEAFF
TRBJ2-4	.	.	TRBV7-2	TGTGCCAGCAGCTTAGCGGGGAGATTAAACATTCAGTACTTC	CASSLAGRLNIQYF
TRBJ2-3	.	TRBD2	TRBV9	TGTGCCAGCAGCACGAGCGGGGGGTTGGGAGATACGCAGTATTTT	CASSTSGGLGDTQYF
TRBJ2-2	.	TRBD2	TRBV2	TGTGCCAGCACCCTTATGGCACTAGCGGGGGGCACCGGGGAGCTGTTTTTT	CASTLMALAGGTGELFF
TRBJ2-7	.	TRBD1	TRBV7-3	TGTGCCAGCAGCCCCCGTCCCGGGACAGGTTCTAGCTCCTACGAGCAGTACTTC	CASSPRPGTGSSSYEQYF
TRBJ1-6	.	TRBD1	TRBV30	TGTGCCTGGAGTGCCCGGGACAGAAATTCACCCCTCCACTTT	CAWSARDRNSPLHF
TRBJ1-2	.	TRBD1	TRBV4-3	TGCGCCAGCAGCCAACGGCCGGGGACAGGGATAAACTATGGCTACACCTTC	CASSQRPGTGINYGYTF
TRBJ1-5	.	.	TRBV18	TGTGCCAGCTCACCACCGGGCGGGAGGTGGGGTAATCAGCCCCAGCATTTT	CASSPPGGRWGNQPQHF
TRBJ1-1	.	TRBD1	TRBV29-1	TGCAGCGTTGTGGACAGGGGAGGAGAAGCTTTCTTT	CSVVDRGGEAFF
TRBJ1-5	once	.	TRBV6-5	TGTGCCATCCGAATCTACGATCAGCCCCAGCATTTT	CAIRIYDQPQHF
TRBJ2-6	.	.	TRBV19	TGTGCCAGTAGTATTAGCCTCGGCTCTGGGGCCAACGTCCTGACTTTC	CASSISLGSGANVLTF
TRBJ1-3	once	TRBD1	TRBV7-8	TGTGCCAGCAGCTTCATCCAGACGATTACAGGGGTCTCTGGAAACACCATATATTTT	CASSFIQTITGVSGNTIYF
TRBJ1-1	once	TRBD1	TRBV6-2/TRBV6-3	TGTGCCAGCAGTACGACAGGGGTGAACACTGAAGCTTTCTTT	CASSTTGVNTEAFF
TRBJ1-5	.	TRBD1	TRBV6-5	TGTGCCAGCAGTCGTACAGGGGACGGCAATCAGCCCCAGCATTTT	CASSRTGDGNQPQHF
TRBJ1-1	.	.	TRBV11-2	TGTGCCAGCAGCTTAGGTCGGGCGGGGGTGAACACTGAAGCTTTCTTT	CASSLGRAGVNTEAFF
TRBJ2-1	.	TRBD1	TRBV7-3	TGTGCCAGCAGCTATCCCGGGACAGGGGTAAATGAGCAGTTCTTC	CASSYPGTGVNEQFF